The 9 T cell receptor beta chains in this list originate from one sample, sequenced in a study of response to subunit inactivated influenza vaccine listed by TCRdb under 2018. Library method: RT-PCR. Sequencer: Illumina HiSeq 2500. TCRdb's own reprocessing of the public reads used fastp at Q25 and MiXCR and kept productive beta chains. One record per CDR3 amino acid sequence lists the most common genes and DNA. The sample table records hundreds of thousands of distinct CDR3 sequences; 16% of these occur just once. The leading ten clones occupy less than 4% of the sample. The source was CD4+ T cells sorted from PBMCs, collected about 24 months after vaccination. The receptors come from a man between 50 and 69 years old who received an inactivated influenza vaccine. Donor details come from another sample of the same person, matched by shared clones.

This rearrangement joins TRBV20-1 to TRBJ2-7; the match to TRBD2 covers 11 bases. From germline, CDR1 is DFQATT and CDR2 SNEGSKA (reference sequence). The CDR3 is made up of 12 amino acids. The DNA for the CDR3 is TGCAGCACTAGCGGGAGAGCATACGAGCAGTACTTC. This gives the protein CSTSGRAYEQYF.

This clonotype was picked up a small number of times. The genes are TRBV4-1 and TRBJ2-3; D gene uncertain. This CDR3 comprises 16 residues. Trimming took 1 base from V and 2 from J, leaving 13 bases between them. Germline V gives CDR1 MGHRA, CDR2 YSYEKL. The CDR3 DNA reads TGCGCCAGCAGCCAAGGGCCAGACCGATACACAGATACGCAGTATTTT. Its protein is CASSQGPDRYTDTQYF.

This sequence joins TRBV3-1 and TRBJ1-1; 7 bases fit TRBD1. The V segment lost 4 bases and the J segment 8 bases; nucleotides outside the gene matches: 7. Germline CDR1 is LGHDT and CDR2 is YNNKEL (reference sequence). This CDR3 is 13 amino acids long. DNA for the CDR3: TGTGCCAGCAGCCTCCCCGGGACAGAGGAAGCTTTCTTT. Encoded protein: CASSLPGTEEAFF.

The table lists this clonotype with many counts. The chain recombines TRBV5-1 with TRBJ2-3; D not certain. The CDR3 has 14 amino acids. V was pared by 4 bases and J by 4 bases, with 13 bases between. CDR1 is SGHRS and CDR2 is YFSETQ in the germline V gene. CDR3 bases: TGCGCCAGCAGCGTCCTGGGTCCGTCAGATACGCAGTATTTT. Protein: CASSVLGPSDTQYF.

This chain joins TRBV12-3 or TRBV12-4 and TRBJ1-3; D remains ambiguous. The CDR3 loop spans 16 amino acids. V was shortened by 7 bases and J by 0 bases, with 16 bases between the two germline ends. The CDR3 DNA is TGTGCCAGCAACCCCAGAGCTGGGAGCTCTGGAAACACCATATATTTT. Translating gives CASNPRAGSSGNTIYF.

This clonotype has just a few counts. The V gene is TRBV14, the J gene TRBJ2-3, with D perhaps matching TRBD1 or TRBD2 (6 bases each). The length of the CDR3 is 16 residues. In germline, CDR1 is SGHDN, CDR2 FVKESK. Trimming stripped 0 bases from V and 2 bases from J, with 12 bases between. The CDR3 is CASSQDGGPLTDTQYF. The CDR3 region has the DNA TGTGCCAGCAGCCAAGATGGGGGGCCCCTCACAGATACGCAGTATTTT.

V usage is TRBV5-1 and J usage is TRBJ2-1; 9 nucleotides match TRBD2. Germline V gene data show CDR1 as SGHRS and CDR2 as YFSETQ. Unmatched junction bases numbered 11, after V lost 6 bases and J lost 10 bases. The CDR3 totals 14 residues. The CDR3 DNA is TGCGCCAGCAATCCGGGACTAGCAACTTGGGAGCAGTTCTTC. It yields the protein CASNPGLATWEQFF. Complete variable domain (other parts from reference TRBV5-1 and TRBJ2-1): KAGVTQTPRYLIKTRGQQVTLSCSPISGHRSVSWYQQTPGQGLQFLFEYFSETQRNKGNFPGRFSGRQFSNSRSEMNVSTLELGDSALYLCASNPGLATWEQFFGPGTRLTVL.

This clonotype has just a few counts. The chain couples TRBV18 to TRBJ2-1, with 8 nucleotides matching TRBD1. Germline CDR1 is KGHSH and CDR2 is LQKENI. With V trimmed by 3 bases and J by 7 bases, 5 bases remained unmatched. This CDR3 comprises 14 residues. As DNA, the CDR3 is TGTGCCAGCTCACCGCGGCAGGGGGCGAATGAGCAGTTCTTC. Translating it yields CASSPRQGANEQFF.

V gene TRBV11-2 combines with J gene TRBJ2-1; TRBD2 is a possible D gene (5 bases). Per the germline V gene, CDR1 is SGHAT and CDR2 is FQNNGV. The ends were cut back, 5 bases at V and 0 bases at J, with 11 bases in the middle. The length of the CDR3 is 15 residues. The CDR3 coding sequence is TGTGCCAGCAGCGCATACCGGGACTCCTACAATGAGCAGTTCTTC. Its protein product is CASSAYRDSYNEQFF.